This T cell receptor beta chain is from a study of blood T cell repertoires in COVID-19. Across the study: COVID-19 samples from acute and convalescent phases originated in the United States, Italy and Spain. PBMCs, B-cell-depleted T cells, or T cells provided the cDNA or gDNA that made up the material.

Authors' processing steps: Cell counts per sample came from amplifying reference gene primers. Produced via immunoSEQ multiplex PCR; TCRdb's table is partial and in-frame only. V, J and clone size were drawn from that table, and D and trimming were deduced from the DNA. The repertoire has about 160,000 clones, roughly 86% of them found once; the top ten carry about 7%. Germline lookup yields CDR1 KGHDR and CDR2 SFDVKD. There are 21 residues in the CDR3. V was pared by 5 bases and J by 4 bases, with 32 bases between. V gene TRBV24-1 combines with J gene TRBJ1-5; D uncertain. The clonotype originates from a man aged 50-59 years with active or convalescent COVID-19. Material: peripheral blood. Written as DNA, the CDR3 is TGTGCCACCAGTGGATTTCTTTGGGCGGCTCGACCCGTAAGGAGGAATCAGCCCCAGCATTTT. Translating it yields CATSGFLWAARPVRRNQPQHF.